These 25 T cell receptor beta chains originate from one sample sequenced in a study of T cell repertoires in cytomegalovirus infection (dated by TCRdb to the late 2010s). The sequencer listed for this sample is Illumina HiSeq 1500. Starting from the raw public reads, TCRdb applied fastp trimming at Q25, assembled clones with MiXCR and retained in-frame beta chains. Entries are consolidated by CDR3 protein sequence, retaining the most common genes and DNA. For this sample there are more than 350,000 distinct CDR3 sequences; approximately 32% appear just once. The ten largest make up roughly 13% of the sample. The sequenced sample consisted of PBMCs. The source is a human donor in good health (CMV status not recorded). Some clones in this sample may be carry-over from other donors' samples.

The genes are TRBV7-9 and TRBJ2-7; 8 bases line up with TRBD2. The junction had 4 bases not matched to a gene; V was cut back by 0 bases and J by 0 bases. The V gene's germline CDR1 is SEHNR and CDR2 FQNEAQ (reference sequence). The length of the CDR3 is 16 residues. The CDR3 DNA reads as TGTGCCAGCAGCTTAGCGCGGGGGGCCGCCTCCTACGAGCAGTACTTC. Its translation is CASSLARGAASYEQYF.

This clonotype was found a few times. The rearrangement links TRBV7-3 to TRBJ2-7; D is ambiguous. The germline V gene has CDR1 SGHTA and CDR2 FQGTGA. With 5 bases removed from V and 2 bases from J, the gap between germline ends came to 13 bases. CDR3 length: 14 amino acids. The CDR3 spells CASSQAGGPYEQYF. CDR3 in DNA: TGTGCCAGCAGCCAGGCAGGCGGCCCCTACGAGCAGTACTTC.

The rearrangement uses TRBV6-5 and TRBJ2-1, with 7 positions matching TRBD1. Looked up from germline, CDR1 is MNHEY and CDR2 is SVGAGI. Trimming cost V 1 base and J 4 bases; bases outside gene matches: 7. The CDR3 contains 16 residues. The CDR3 is CASSYYRDSLYNEQFF. In nucleotides, the CDR3 is TGTGCCAGCAGTTACTACCGGGACAGCCTATACAATGAGCAGTTCTTC.

The chain couples TRBV15 to TRBJ1-2; D perhaps matches TRBD1 (6 bases). The V end lost 0 bases, the J end lost 2 bases, and 22 bases lay between the germline ends. This CDR3 is 19 amino acids long. Germline V lookup: CDR1 LNHNV, CDR2 YYDKDF (reference sequence). In DNA form, the CDR3 reads TGTGCCACCAGCAGAGACCCACCGCCATGGGGGGGGCAGAACTATGGCTACACCTTC. Residues: CATSRDPPPWGGQNYGYTF.

The J gene is TRBJ2-7, the V gene TRBV29-1; D is tentatively TRBD1 or TRBD2 (5 bases each). The germline V gene has CDR1 SQVTM and CDR2 ANQGSEA. Trimming removed 6 bases from V and 0 bases from J, with 12 bases in between. The CDR3 covers 13 residues. This CDR3 reads CSVRGADSYEQYF. CDR3 nucleotides: TGCAGCGTCCGAGGGGCCGACTCCTACGAGCAGTACTTC.

In nucleotides, the CDR3 is TGTGCCACCAGTGATTTAAAGGAAGCTTTCTTT. Its protein is CATSDLKEAFF. This chain links TRBV24-1 with TRBJ1-1, with unresolved D. The CDR3 extends over 11 amino acids. Trimming pared 1 base from V and 8 bases from J, leaving 4 bases between. CDR1 KGHDR and CDR2 SFDVKD come from the germline V gene.

The J gene is TRBJ1-2, the V gene TRBV20-1; D is uncertain. V was cut by 5 bases and J by 4 bases, with 11 bases left in between. The CDR3 has 12 amino acids. CDR1 DFQATT and CDR2 SNEGSKA come from the germline V gene (reference sequence). The chain's CDR3 is CSAPKTAYGYTF. The CDR3 DNA reads TGCAGTGCTCCTAAGACTGCCTATGGCTACACCTTC.

This clonotype occurred many times. V gene TRBV12-3 or TRBV12-4 combines with J gene TRBJ2-7; the D gene is possibly TRBD1 (6 bases). Trimming removed 6 bases from V and 0 bases from J, with 12 bases in between. The CDR3 length is 14 residues. For the CDR3, the DNA is TGTGCCAGCAGCTTACAGGGACCCTCCTACGAGCAGTACTTC. Translated: CASSLQGPSYEQYF.

This clonotype was detected many times. This chain uses TRBV7-4 with TRBJ2-5, with D perhaps matching TRBD2 (5 bases). The CDR3 covers 13 residues. The V end lost 5 bases, the J end lost 1 base, and 8 bases lay between the germline ends. Germline V CDR1 and CDR2: SGHVT, SQSDAQ. In DNA form, the CDR3 reads TGTGCCAGCAGCGGGGAGCCCCAAGAGACCCAGTACTTC. It codes for CASSGEPQETQYF.

The rearrangement joins TRBV28 to TRBJ1-4; TRBD1 matches 9 bases. V gave up 6 bases and J gave up 4 bases; unmatched junction bases: 6. Germline CDR1 is MDHEN and CDR2 is SYDVKM. The CDR3 spans 15 residues. This chain's CDR3 is CASSTPTGGNEKLFF. CDR3 sequence (DNA): TGTGCCAGCAGCACCCCGACAGGGGGTAATGAAAAACTGTTTTTT.

This clonotype was seen ten or more times. The rearrangement uses TRBV12-3 or TRBV12-4 and TRBJ2-5, with 9 nucleotides matching TRBD2. V trimming: 3 bases; J trimming: 2 bases; junction bases outside the gene matches: 7. The CDR3 loop spans 16 amino acids. DNA for the CDR3: TGTGCCAGCAGTTTTGCCGCTAGCGGGGTTCAAGAGACCCAGTACTTC. The encoded protein is CASSFAASGVQETQYF.

V is TRBV19 and J is TRBJ2-1; 9 bases fit TRBD2. The CDR3 totals 13 residues. V gave up 6 bases and J gave up 9 bases; unmatched junction bases: 6. Germline CDR1 and CDR2: LNHDA and SQIVND (reference sequence). The CDR3 bases are TGTGCCAGTAGGGAAGCGGGGGGAGCTGAGCAGTTCTTC. Translating gives CASREAGGAEQFF.

The rearrangement uses TRBV28 and TRBJ1-5; D not certain. The CDR3 sequence is 15 residues long. Germline V gene lookup returns CDR1 MDHEN and CDR2 SYDVKM. The V end was cut by 6 bases, the J end by 2 bases, with 14 bases between. CDR3 DNA sequence: TGTGCCAGCAGGTCGGCGGAGGGTGGCAATCAGCCCCAGCATTTT. It yields the protein CASRSAEGGNQPQHF.

This clonotype was detected only once. The chain has TRBV19 and TRBJ1-1, with a tentative D call TRBD1 (6 bases). The germline V gene encodes CDR1 LNHDA and CDR2 SQIVND (reference sequence). This CDR3 comprises 13 residues. V was trimmed by 6 bases and J by 0 bases, leaving 8 bases between them. This CDR3 is CASRWDMNTEAFF. The DNA for the CDR3 is TGTGCCAGTAGATGGGACATGAACACTGAAGCTTTCTTT.

The V gene is TRBV6-5, the J gene TRBJ2-7, with D unclear. V lost 0 bases, J lost 4 bases, and 13 bases lay in between. Germline CDR1 is MNHEY and CDR2 is SVGAGI. There are 15 residues in the CDR3. The CDR3 DNA sequence: TGTGCCAGCAGTTACTCGAGTAGTGCCCATTACGAGCAGTACTTC. Its translation is CASSYSSSAHYEQYF.

As concerns this clonotype: Just one base apart from a much larger clone, this may be a read error. This chain uses TRBV12-3 or TRBV12-4 with TRBJ2-7; D may be TRBD1 or TRBD2 (5 bases each). This CDR3 has 14 amino acids. CDR3 amino acids: CACSLWGSSYEQYF. Written as DNA, the CDR3 is TGTGCCTGCAGTTTGTGGGGGAGCTCCTACGAGCAGTACTTC.

A note on this clonotype: A clone one base away is much larger, so this may be a read error. The chain couples TRBV5-5 to TRBJ1-2, with 9 positions matching TRBD1. Germline assignment: CDR1 SGHKS and CDR2 YYEKEE (reference sequence). Trimming cost V 6 bases and J 6 bases; bases outside gene matches: 15. The CDR3 loop spans 16 amino acids. The DNA of the CDR3 is TGTGCCAGCACCCAAACCTTTCCCGGGACAGGGAATGGCTACACCTTC. This gives the protein CASTQTFPGTGNGYTF.

The rearrangement uses TRBV28 and TRBJ2-7; 7 positions agree with TRBD1. Germline V lookup: CDR1 MDHEN, CDR2 SYDVKM. The CDR3 runs to 15 residues. Germline trimming cut 7 bases from V and 3 bases from J; bases unmatched to any gene: 12. The CDR3 loop reads CASTPEGTVDYEQYF. The CDR3 DNA reads TGTGCCAGCACCCCCGAGGGGACAGTAGACTACGAGCAGTACTTC. Combining the CDR3 with reference TRBV28 and TRBJ2-7 gives the whole variable domain DVKVTQSSRYLVKRTGEKVFLECVQDMDHENMFWYRQDPGLGLRLIYFSYDVKMKEKGDIPEGYSVSREKKERFSLILESASTNQTSMYLCASTPEGTVDYEQYFGPGTRLTVT.

The V call is TRBV5-1, the J call TRBJ2-1; 16 bases align to TRBD2. The ends lost 3 bases at V and 7 bases at J; junction bases unmatched: 7. The CDR3 length is 17 residues. Germline V gives CDR1 SGHRS, CDR2 YFSETQ. The CDR3 reads CASSSGLAGGAENEQFF. The CDR3 region has the DNA TGCGCCAGCAGCTCGGGACTAGCGGGGGGGGCCGAAAATGAGCAGTTCTTC.

The chain uses TRBV4-1 and TRBJ2-7; 10 bases agree with TRBD1. The germline V gene encodes CDR1 MGHRA and CDR2 YSYEKL. V shed 1 base, J shed 1 base, and the junction held 1 base outside the gene matches. This CDR3 has 15 amino acids. In DNA, the CDR3 is TGCGCCAGCAGCCAAGGACAGGGGGCTTCCTACGAGCAGTACTTC. Translating it yields CASSQGQGASYEQYF.

The chain couples TRBV6-2 or TRBV6-3 to TRBJ2-3; possible D gene TRBD2, 6 bases. The ends were cut back, 7 bases at V and 3 bases at J, with 23 bases in the middle. Germline V CDR1 and CDR2: MNHEY, SVGEGT. This CDR3 is 17 amino acids long. DNA for the CDR3: TGTGCCAGCACCGTCGCGGGCGGACTACCACTGACAGATACGCAGTATTTT. Protein product: CASTVAGGLPLTDTQYF.

In regard to this clonotype: The junction does not match germline at one end; this may be a read error. The rearrangement uses TRBV7-9 and TRBJ1-2; D call uncertain. Germline assignment: CDR1 SEHNR and CDR2 FQNEAQ (reference sequence). The CDR3 runs to 16 residues. The CDR3 reads CASSLHLILPVYGYTF. The CDR3 nucleotides are TGTGCAAGCAGCTTGCACCTGATCTTACCCGTCTATGGCTACACCTTC.

This clonotype appeared a single time. The chain couples TRBV28 to TRBJ1-5; a possible D gene is TRBD1 (6 bases). The CDR3 loop spans 14 amino acids. The V gene's germline CDR1 is MDHEN and CDR2 SYDVKM. Trimming took off 7 bases at V and 3 bases at J, with 13 bases between the two ends. CDR3 nucleotide sequence: TGTGCCAGCACCTTAGGGGGAATCAATCAGCCCCAGCATTTT. Translated, it gives CASTLGGINQPQHF.

The J gene is TRBJ2-5, the V gene TRBV6-6; 8 bases agree with TRBD2. Germline V gives CDR1 MNHNY, CDR2 SVGAGI (reference sequence). The junction had 4 bases not matched to a gene; V was cut back by 4 bases and J by 3 bases. The CDR3 covers 14 residues. The CDR3 DNA is TGTGCCAGCAGTTTGCTGACTAGCGAAGAGACCCAGTACTTC. This encodes CASSLLTSEETQYF.

Of note for this clonotype: A read error is possible here, since a much larger clone lies one base away. The V and J genes are TRBV7-2 and TRBJ2-1; D ambiguous. The CDR3 loop spans 14 amino acids. CDR1 is SGHTA, CDR2 FQGNSA, per germline. The CDR3 protein is CASSLGLLNNDQFF. DNA for the CDR3: TGTGCCAGCAGCTTAGGGCTACTGAACAATGATCAGTTCTTC. Complete variable domain (other parts from reference TRBV7-2 and TRBJ2-1): GAGVSQSPSNKVTEKGKDVELRCDPISGHTALYWYRQSLGQGLEFLIYFQGNSAPDKSGLPSDRFSAERTGGSVSTLTIQRTQQEDSAVYLCASSLGLLNNDQFFGPGTRLTVL.